In this sample, the clone carrying this T cell receptor (beta chain) turned up many times. No antigen is known for it. Trimming pared 5 bases from V and 1 base from J, leaving 5 bases between. This CDR3 has 11 amino acids. CDR1 and CDR2 (germline): SQVTM, ANQGSEA. These data belong to a study of CD8 T cells in ankylosing spondylitis. Study conclusions and caveats: Disease-associated clonotypes exhibited CD8+ identity and were relatively infrequent in peripheral blood. Several of the motif variants were reported before in synovial fluid and blood from reactive arthritis. From matched ankylosing spondylitis synovial fluid, disease-linked clones were reportedly recovered at significantly enriched levels.

5'-RACE, quantitative and with molecular barcodes, yielded the TCR beta libraries. TCRdb processed the 5' RACE reads anew with MiXCR; each CDR3 protein has one entry. Seen here are around 320,000 distinct CDR3 sequences, about a fifth observed once, and the top ten hold 3.5%. The clonotype originates from a female donor with ankylosing spondylitis or in good health (not recorded which). The sample taken for sequencing was blood, either unsorted or a sorted T cell fraction (not recorded which). The gene calls are TRBV29-1 and TRBJ1-1; D call uncertain. CDR3 coding DNA: TGCAGCGTTCTTAGGAACACTGAAGCTTTCTTT. Translation: CSVLRNTEAFF.